Following are 14 T cell receptor beta chains from one sample sequenced in a study of vaccination effects on CD4 cells after COVID-19. No antigens are known for them. Before sequencing, viral peptide pools were used by the ViraFEST assay to expand antigen-specific CD4+ T cells. Investigators separated out CD4+ T cells once more than nine days of culture had passed. Every participant took two doses of the BNT162b2 or mRNA-1273 vaccine. Here immunoSEQ multiplex PCR was the method, and the copy in TCRdb shows in-frame clones only, minus some. The repertoire includes about 22,000 clones, 55% to 85% of them detected once, and 10% sits in the top ten. The sample in question was CD4+ T cells from PBMCs cultured with HCoV-NL63 spike peptides, obtained after COVID-19 vaccination. These receptors were taken from a human donor who received a COVID-19 vaccine.

The CDR3 spells CASSLGRQGLEAFF. The CDR3 region has the DNA TGTGCCAGCAGCTTAGGCCGACAGGGCCTTGAAGCTTTCTTT. This chain links TRBV13 with TRBJ1-1, with TRBD1 identical over 7 bases. The CDR3 consists of 14 residues. V shed 0 bases and J 7 bases; nucleotides not matched to a gene: 5. Per the germline V gene, CDR1 is PRHDT and CDR2 is FYEKMQ (reference sequence).

V and J are TRBV4-2 and TRBJ1-2; D gene unclear. The CDR3 is 13 residues long. The germline gives CDR1 LGHNA, CDR2 YNFKEQ. Deletions cut 0 bases from V and 4 bases from J, with 6 bases between. CDR3 nucleotide sequence: TGTGCCAGCAGCCAAGATTACAGCTATGGCTACACCTTC. As protein: CASSQDYSYGYTF.

This sequence joins TRBV2 and TRBJ2-1; D ambiguous. CDR3 size: 14 residues. Germline CDR1 is SNHLY and CDR2 is FYNNEI. V was trimmed by 5 bases and J by 7 bases, leaving 15 bases between them. CDR3 nucleotide sequence: TGTGCCAGCAGTCCCGGCCCTGTCCAGAATGAGCAGTTCTTC. Its protein product is CASSPGPVQNEQFF.

The V and J genes are TRBV19 and TRBJ1-5; 7 bases are shared with TRBD1. The CDR3 spans 14 residues. J lost 4 bases, V lost 4 bases, and 4 bases had no gene match. Germline V gene data show CDR1 as LNHDA and CDR2 as SQIVND (reference sequence). In DNA, the CDR3 is TGTGCCAGTAGTAGGACAGGCGGGAATCAGCCCCAGCATTTT. It codes for CASSRTGGNQPQHF. The whole variable domain, filled in from reference TRBV19 and TRBJ1-5, reads DGGITQSPKYLFRKEGQNVTLSCEQNLNHDAMYWYRQDPGQGLRLIYYSQIVNDFQKGDIAEGYSVSREKKESFPLTVTSAQKNPTAFYLCASSRTGGNQPQHFGDGTRLSIL.

In its sample, this clone was seen once. The chain carries TRBV24-1 and TRBJ2-7; D is possibly TRBD1 (6 bases). Trimming left V 3 bases short and J 3 bases short, with 11 bases between. Germline V gene lookup returns CDR1 KGHDR and CDR2 SFDVKD. The CDR3 has 14 residues. CDR3 residues: CATSDTRGSYEQYF. Written as DNA, the CDR3 is TGTGCCACCAGTGATACCAGGGGTAGCTACGAGCAGTACTTC.

The chain uses TRBV6-5 and TRBJ1-1, with D perhaps TRBD1 (6 bases). Germline V gives CDR1 MNHEY, CDR2 SVGAGI. The length of the CDR3 is 13 residues. V gave up 2 bases and J gave up 4 bases, with 8 bases separating them. CDR3 protein: CASSYGGATEAFF. The DNA of the CDR3 is TGTGCCAGCAGTTACGGGGGGGCCACTGAAGCTTTCTTT.

This chain uses TRBV11-2 with TRBJ2-1; D not certain. The CDR3 sequence is 11 residues long. Deletions cut 5 bases from V and 10 bases from J, with 9 bases between. CDR1 and CDR2 (germline): SGHAT, FQNNGV. The CDR3 reads CASSPAVEQFF. The CDR3, as DNA: TGTGCCAGCAGCCCGGCGGTGGAGCAGTTCTTC.

The CDR3 sequence is CSVEATGVGANVLTF. Written as DNA, the CDR3 is TGCAGCGTTGAGGCGACAGGGGTCGGGGCCAACGTCCTGACTTTC. The chain uses TRBV29-1 and TRBJ2-6; TRBD1 matches 8 bases. The CDR3 loop spans 15 amino acids. From germline, CDR1 is SQVTM and CDR2 ANQGSEA. With 3 bases clipped from V and 4 bases from J, the junction kept 5 bases outside the gene matches.

This clone turned up a few times. The chain links TRBV7-9 to TRBJ1-1; a possible D gene is TRBD1 (5 bases). The germline CDR1 and CDR2 sequences are SEHNR and FQNEAQ (reference sequence). With 1 base removed from V and 3 bases from J, the gap between germline ends came to 6 bases. The CDR3 totals 13 residues. CDR3 protein: CASSLVGDTEAFF. The CDR3 DNA sequence: TGTGCCAGCAGCTTAGTAGGGGACACTGAAGCTTTCTTT.

The rearrangement joins TRBV24-1 to TRBJ2-1; tentative D call: TRBD2 (5 bases). Germline CDR1 and CDR2: KGHDR and SFDVKD. The CDR3 runs to 14 residues. With 7 bases removed from V and 2 bases from J, the gap between germline ends came to 11 bases. The CDR3 is CATREDLPYNEQFF. CDR3 in DNA: TGTGCCACCAGGGAGGACCTCCCCTACAATGAGCAGTTCTTC.

J is TRBJ2-5 and V is TRBV12-3 or TRBV12-4, with D possibly being TRBD1 or TRBD2 (5 bases each). The CDR3 runs to 13 residues. Trimming left V 5 bases short and J 5 bases short, with 12 bases between. CDR3 sequence (DNA): TGTGCCAGCAGTGGGGGACCAATCGAGACCCAGTACTTC. It specifies CASSGGPIETQYF.

V and J are TRBV27 and TRBJ1-2; possible D gene TRBD1, 5 bases. The CDR3 is made up of 15 amino acids. The V and J ends lost 7 bases and 7 bases respectively, with 22 bases between them. Germline V gives CDR1 MNHEY, CDR2 SMNVEV (reference sequence). This CDR3 reads CASTKNPGALLGYTF. The CDR3 DNA is TGTGCCAGCACTAAAAACCCCGGGGCCCTACTTGGCTACACCTTC.

This clone was seen more than once but under ten times. In nucleotides, the CDR3 is TGTGCCAGCAGCGTAGCTACTAGCGGGGCTGGAGATACGCAGTATTTT. Translation: CASSVATSGAGDTQYF. The V call is TRBV9, the J call TRBJ2-3; 10 bases match TRBD2. With V trimmed by 0 bases and J by 5 bases, 6 bases remained unmatched. Looked up from germline, CDR1 is SGDLS and CDR2 is YYNGEE. This CDR3 comprises 16 residues.

Only a few counts were recorded for this clone. The V call is TRBV6-5, the J call TRBJ2-5, with 8 bases identical to TRBD1. The ends lost 7 bases at V and 5 bases at J; junction bases unmatched: 9. This CDR3 has 14 amino acids. CDR1 is MNHEY, CDR2 SVGAGI, per germline. CDR3 DNA: TGTGCCAGCACCCGACAGGGGATGAAGGAGACCCAGTACTTC. Translating it yields CASTRQGMKETQYF.